The 17 T cell receptor beta chains in this list originate from one sample, sequenced in a study of cytomegalovirus exposure and HLA in healthy donors. The primer mix had 60 Vbeta and 13 Jbeta primers. Profiling relied on immunoSEQ multiplex PCR, and the TCRdb table lists in-frame clones only, not all of them. Of around 110,000 clones listed, roughly 80% were seen once; the top ten hold 2.1%. The sample taken for sequencing was PBMCs. The receptors originated from a man aged 25 to 40 in good health and CMV-seronegative.

The gene calls are TRBV18 and TRBJ1-1, with D hard to call. This CDR3 has 12 residues. From germline, CDR1 is KGHSH and CDR2 LQKENI. V was pared by 6 bases and J by 7 bases, with 12 bases between. The chain's CDR3 is CASSPKSSEAFF. The CDR3 nucleotides read TGTGCCAGCTCCCCCAAGAGTAGTGAAGCTTTCTTT.

The chain couples TRBV4-1 to TRBJ1-1; TRBD1 matches 7 bases. Trimming removed 1 base from V and 3 bases from J; junction bases left unmatched: 5. The germline V gene has CDR1 MGHRA and CDR2 YSYEKL. This CDR3 has 15 residues. DNA of the CDR3: TGCGCCAGCAGCCAAGTTACAGGGGCGGACACTGAAGCTTTCTTT. It translates to CASSQVTGADTEAFF.

This chain connects TRBV11-2 to TRBJ2-3; 9 nucleotides line up with TRBD2. This CDR3 region has 14 residues. The junction had 3 bases not matched to a gene; V was cut back by 4 bases and J by 4 bases. Germline values: CDR1 SGHAT, CDR2 FQNNGV. In DNA, the CDR3 is TGTGCCAGCAGCTCAGCGGGGGGCGCAGATACGCAGTATTTT. Translating it yields CASSSAGGADTQYF.

Notes on this clone: The same CDR3 also results from other DNA sequences found in this sample. As DNA, the CDR3 is TGTGCCAGCTCACCATTACAGGGAACTGAAGCTTTCTTT. It encodes CASSPLQGTEAFF. The genes are TRBV18 and TRBJ1-1; tentatively, D is TRBD1 (6 bases). Germline-derived CDR1 and CDR2 are KGHSH and LQKENI. V lost 2 bases to trimming and J lost 5 bases, with 9 bases between them. The CDR3 extends over 13 amino acids.

The V gene is TRBV4-2, the J gene TRBJ2-1; TRBD2 is a possible D gene (6 bases). Trimming stripped 0 bases from V and 1 base from J, with 13 bases between. This CDR3 is built from 17 residues. The V gene's germline CDR1 is LGHNA and CDR2 YNFKEQ. CDR3 sequence: CASSQDRPSASYNEQFF. The DNA for the CDR3 is TGTGCCAGCAGCCAAGATCGGCCTAGCGCTTCCTACAATGAGCAGTTCTTC.

The chain has TRBV10-2 and TRBJ1-5; 10 positions match TRBD1. The V and J ends lost 5 bases and 5 bases, in that order; junction bases with no gene match: 9. Germline-derived CDR1 and CDR2 are WSHSY and SAAADI. This CDR3 has 16 residues. CDR3 coding DNA: TGCGCCAGCAGTAACTGGGACAGGGGTATGGATCAGCCCCAGCATTTT. Protein product: CASSNWDRGMDQPQHF.

V gene TRBV5-6 combines with J gene TRBJ2-2; TRBD2 is a possible D gene (7 bases). V gave up 0 bases and J gave up 4 bases, with 13 bases separating them. The CDR3 covers 16 residues. The germline gives CDR1 SGHDT, CDR2 YYEEEE. DNA for the CDR3: TGTGCCAGCAGCTTGGCTGGCGGGGGCCCCACCGGGGAGCTGTTTTTT. It is translated as CASSLAGGGPTGELFF.

This clone was seen more than once but under ten times. CDR3 amino acids: CASSQTAISNQPQHF. The DNA of the CDR3 is TGTGCCAGTAGCCAGACAGCGATTAGCAATCAGCCCCAGCATTTT. J is TRBJ1-5 and V is TRBV19, with D possibly being TRBD1 (5 bases). The CDR3 is 15 amino acids. Germline loops: CDR1 LNHDA, CDR2 SQIVND (reference sequence). Trimming took off 6 bases at V and 0 bases at J, with 12 bases between the two ends.

This sequence joins TRBV2 and TRBJ1-1; tentative D call: TRBD1 (5 bases). The length of the CDR3 is 13 residues. Germline V gene data show CDR1 as SNHLY and CDR2 as FYNNEI. V was pared by 4 bases and J by 7 bases, with 13 bases between. The CDR3 loop reads CASSARGSLEAFF. CDR3 bases: TGTGCCAGCAGTGCCCGGGGGTCCCTTGAAGCTTTCTTT.

The rearrangement joins TRBV19 to TRBJ2-7; no definite D call. The germline gives CDR1 LNHDA, CDR2 SQIVND (reference sequence). The CDR3 has 14 amino acids. Trimming stripped 1 base from V and 2 bases from J, with 9 bases between. The CDR3 reads CASSIVGSAYEQYF. The CDR3 coding sequence is TGTGCCAGTAGTATAGTCGGGTCTGCCTACGAGCAGTACTTC. The full variable domain, rest sourced from reference TRBV19 and TRBJ2-7, is DGGITQSPKYLFRKEGQNVTLSCEQNLNHDAMYWYRQDPGQGLRLIYYSQIVNDFQKGDIAEGYSVSREKKESFPLTVTSAQKNPTAFYLCASSIVGSAYEQYFGPGTRLTVT.

The J gene is TRBJ2-3, the V gene TRBV9; 10 bases line up with TRBD2. Germline loops: CDR1 SGDLS, CDR2 YYNGEE. The CDR3 extends over 16 amino acids. J was trimmed by 6 bases and V by 0 bases; bases with no gene match: 7. The CDR3 here is CASSVAQAGGLDTQYF. DNA for the CDR3: TGTGCCAGCAGCGTAGCTCAAGCGGGGGGGCTCGATACGCAGTATTTT.

This clone was seen only a few times. The chain links TRBV11-2 to TRBJ2-2; D may be TRBD2 (5 bases). The CDR3 runs to 16 residues. Germline V gives CDR1 SGHAT, CDR2 FQNNGV. Trimming shortened V by 5 bases and J by 0 bases, and 13 bases separated the two germline ends. CDR3 protein: CASSQVVGANTGELFF. The CDR3 DNA reads TGTGCCAGCAGCCAAGTCGTCGGGGCGAACACCGGGGAGCTGTTTTTT.

The gene calls are TRBV5-1 and TRBJ2-3; TRBD1 might be the D (5 bases). CDR3 size: 14 residues. V lost 4 bases, J lost 8 bases, and 17 bases lay in between. Germline V gives CDR1 SGHRS, CDR2 YFSETQ. CDR3 sequence reads: CASSKRQPAFTQYF. In nucleotides, the CDR3 is TGCGCCAGCAGCAAACGACAGCCTGCCTTTACGCAGTATTTT.

The J gene is TRBJ2-3, the V gene TRBV10-3; D ambiguous. Trimming removed 0 bases at V and 1 base at J, with 5 bases between. The V gene's germline CDR1 is ENHRY and CDR2 SYGVKD. The CDR3 runs 14 residues. The CDR3 region has the DNA TGTGCCATCAGTGAGTCGATAGGCACAGATACGCAGTATTTT. Its translation is CAISESIGTDTQYF.

The chain carries TRBV28 and TRBJ2-3; 9 positions match TRBD2. Germline lookup yields CDR1 MDHEN and CDR2 SYDVKM. The CDR3 is 17 amino acids. J gave up 6 bases and V 6 bases, and 16 bases lay outside the gene matches. In nucleotides, the CDR3 is TGTGCCAGCAGCATAGGGGGTTTTGGCGGGGGGGTTGATACGCAGTATTTT. Its protein is CASSIGGFGGGVDTQYF.

This chain uses TRBV7-9 with TRBJ2-7; maybe TRBD1 (6 bases). Trimming stripped 0 bases from V and 6 bases from J, with 6 bases between. The CDR3 contains 12 residues. The germline V gene encodes CDR1 SEHNR and CDR2 FQNEAQ (reference sequence). The chain's CDR3 is CASSLAGGEQYF. CDR3 nucleotide sequence: TGTGCCAGCAGCTTAGCAGGGGGCGAGCAGTACTTC.

V gene TRBV7-2 combines with J gene TRBJ1-6; tentative D call: TRBD1 (5 bases). The germline CDR1 and CDR2 sequences are SGHTA and FQGNSA. V lost 2 bases and J lost 7, with 15 bases in between. The CDR3 is made up of 16 amino acids. The CDR3 sequence is CASSLRAGMGNSPLHF. The CDR3 DNA reads as TGTGCCAGCAGCTTAAGGGCAGGGATGGGGAATTCACCCCTCCACTTT.